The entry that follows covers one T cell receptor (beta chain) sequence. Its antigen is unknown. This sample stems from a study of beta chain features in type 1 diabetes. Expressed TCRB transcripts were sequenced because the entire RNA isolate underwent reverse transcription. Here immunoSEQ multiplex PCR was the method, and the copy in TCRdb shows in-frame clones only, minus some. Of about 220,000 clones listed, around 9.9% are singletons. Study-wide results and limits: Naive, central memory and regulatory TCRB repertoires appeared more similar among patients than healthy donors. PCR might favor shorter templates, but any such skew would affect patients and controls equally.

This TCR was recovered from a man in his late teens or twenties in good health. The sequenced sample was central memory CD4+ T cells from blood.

CDR3 in DNA: TGTGCCTGGAAAGGGCAGGGGTCCTACAATGAGCAGTTCTTC. It yields the protein CAWKGQGSYNEQFF. The chain is built from TRBV30 and TRBJ2-1; D might be TRBD1 (6 bases). CDR1 is GTSNPN, CDR2 SVGIG, per germline (reference sequence). The CDR3 is made up of 14 amino acids. The ends were cut back, 4 bases at V and 1 base at J, with 11 bases in the middle.